A selection of T cell receptor beta chains follows, all from one sample in a study of blood T cell repertoires in COVID-19. Some clones are missing from TCRdb's copy, which holds only in-frame ones; the method was immunoSEQ multiplex PCR. This table has 250,000 to 350,000 clones, 88% appearing once. Material for sequencing was PBMCs or T cells enriched from blood (not recorded which). These receptors came from a woman aged 50 to 60 who had recovered from COVID-19. Each CDR3 is given with its conserved first and last residue. A D gene is named only where the DNA matches it firmly. For some rows the clone size is stated as once, few or many, or as a class when expanded; others skip it.

v_call	j_call	clone_size	d_call	cdr3_aa	cdr3_nt
TRBV19	TRBJ2-5	-	TRBD2	CASSTGLAGFETQYF	TGTGCCAGTAGTACCGGACTAGCGGGGTTTGAGACCCAGTACTTC
TRBV9	TRBJ1-4	-	-	CASSADPGIYNEKLFF	TGTGCCAGCAGCGCAGATCCAGGGATATATAATGAAAAACTGTTTTTT
TRBV2	TRBJ1-5	few	TRBD1	CASSDLTGGQPQHF	TGTGCCAGCAGTGACTTGACAGGGGGCCAGCCCCAGCATTTT
TRBV5-4	TRBJ2-7	-	-	CASSLGFSGYEQYF	TGTGCCAGCAGCTTGGGGTTCAGCGGTTACGAGCAGTACTTC
TRBV18	TRBJ2-1	-	-	CASSPSRSSYNEQFF	TGTGCCAGCTCACCTAGCCGAAGCTCCTACAATGAGCAGTTCTTC
TRBV5-1	TRBJ2-3	-	TRBD2	CASSLDAGGPTDTQYF	TGCGCCAGCAGCTTGGATGCGGGAGGGCCGACAGATACGCAGTATTTT
TRBV20-1	TRBJ2-1	-	-	CSASSRASYNEQFF	TGCAGTGCTAGTTCCAGGGCTTCCTACAATGAGCAGTTCTTC
TRBV19	TRBJ1-2	-	-	CASSAQGFGYGYTF	TGTGCCAGTAGTGCACAGGGTTTTGGGTATGGCTACACCTTC
TRBV15	TRBJ1-1	-	-	CATSRGAGGTEAFF	TGTGCCACCAGCAGAGGGGCGGGGGGGACTGAAGCTTTCTTT
TRBV4-1	TRBJ2-7	-	TRBD1	CASSQEGQPERSFYEQYF	TGCGCCAGCAGCCAAGAGGGACAGCCGGAAAGGAGCTTCTACGAGCAGTACTTC
TRBV4-3	TRBJ1-6	-	-	CASSQDDDSLGSPLHF	TGCGCCAGCAGCCAAGATGACGACTCCCTAGGATCACCCCTCCACTTT
TRBV7-9	TRBJ2-7	-	TRBD1	CASSTGQGADEQYF	TGTGCCAGCAGCACGGGACAGGGGGCGGACGAGCAGTACTTC
TRBV7-5	TRBJ2-3	once	-	CARSLEGGRIVDTQYF	TGTGCCAGAAGCTTAGAAGGCGGGAGGATCGTAGATACGCAGTATTTT
TRBV5-6	TRBJ1-2	-	-	CASRPAGIPSYGYTF	TGTGCCAGCAGGCCCGCCGGGATTCCAAGCTATGGCTACACCTTC
TRBV6-1	TRBJ1-5	-	-	CASSERFHRDQPQHF	TGTGCCAGCAGTGAAAGGTTCCACAGAGATCAGCCCCAGCATTTT
TRBV2	TRBJ1-1	few	TRBD1	CASSERDRSNTEAFF	TGTGCCAGCAGTGAACGGGACAGATCGAACACTGAAGCTTTCTTT
TRBV5-5	TRBJ2-2	once	TRBD2	CASKTGTSGRYTGELFF	TGTGCCAGCAAAACCGGGACTAGCGGGAGATACACCGGGGAGCTGTTTTTT
TRBV7-2	TRBJ1-4	-	TRBD1	CASSQGVRGPNEKLFF	TGTGCCAGCAGCCAGGGGGTGAGAGGACCTAATGAAAAACTGTTTTTT
TRBV12-3/TRBV12-4	TRBJ1-1	-	TRBD1	CASRKDRRAFF	TGTGCCAGCAGGAAGGACAGGAGAGCTTTCTTT
TRBV4-2	TRBJ2-6	-	-	CASSPNIVRQTPYSGANVLTF	TGTGCCAGCAGCCCCAATATCGTCCGACAGACCCCATACTCTGGGGCCAACGTCCTGACTTTC
TRBV4-2	TRBJ1-5	-	-	CASSQKPGFGQPQHF	TGTGCCAGCAGCCAAAAACCAGGATTCGGTCAGCCCCAGCATTTT
TRBV5-8	TRBJ1-1	-	-	CASSYRPTIPNTEAFF	TGTGCCAGCAGCTACAGGCCTACGATCCCAAACACTGAAGCTTTCTTT
TRBV7-2	TRBJ2-1	-	-	CASSLTPGAYNEQFF	TGTGCCAGCAGCTTAACCCCGGGAGCTTACAATGAGCAGTTCTTC
TRBV7-9	TRBJ1-2	-	-	CASSLDQVRGGYTF	TGTGCCAGCAGCTTAGACCAGGTTCGTGGTGGCTACACCTTC
TRBV3-1/TRBV3-2	TRBJ1-5	few	TRBD1	CASSHIYGTAQPQHF	TGTGCCAGCAGCCATATCTATGGGACAGCACAGCCCCAGCATTTT
TRBV9	TRBJ2-3	-	TRBD2	CASSAAGLETVLAQYF	TGTGCCAGCAGCGCGGCGGGACTAGAGACGGTGTTGGCGCAGTATTTT
TRBV7-2	TRBJ1-1	few	-	CASRHNEVFTTNTEAFF	TGTGCCAGCAGACACAACGAGGTTTTCACCACGAACACTGAAGCTTTCTTT
TRBV29-1	TRBJ1-4	-	-	CSVLGRPNEKLFF	TGCAGCGTTCTGGGGAGGCCTAATGAAAAACTGTTTTTT
TRBV28	TRBJ1-4	-	-	CASRGSINNEKLFF	TGTGCCAGCAGGGGGAGCATCAATAATGAAAAACTGTTTTTT
TRBV19	TRBJ2-7	-	-	CASRPGGGYEQYF	TGTGCCAGTCGCCCGGGCGGAGGCTACGAGCAGTACTTC
TRBV28	TRBJ2-7	-	-	CASSLVGGLYPYEQYF	TGTGCCAGCAGTTTAGTCGGCGGGTTGTACCCCTACGAGCAGTACTTC
TRBV28	TRBJ1-6	-	TRBD1	CASRFDRANSPLHF	TGTGCCAGCAGGTTCGACAGGGCTAATTCACCCCTCCACTTT
TRBV28	TRBJ2-2	-	TRBD2	CASSLAGVTTGELFF	TGTGCCAGCAGTTTAGCGGGAGTGACTACCGGGGAGCTGTTTTTT
TRBV7-8	TRBJ1-2	-	-	CASSLDGRGGYTF	TGTGCCAGCAGCTTAGACGGACGAGGGGGCTACACCTTC
TRBV9	TRBJ1-5	-	-	CASSRGEGGNQPQHF	TGTGCCAGCAGCAGAGGGGAGGGTGGCAATCAGCCCCAGCATTTT
TRBV7-3	TRBJ2-1	-	-	CASSLTTLATEQFF	TGTGCCAGCAGCTTAACGACACTAGCTACTGAGCAGTTCTTC
TRBV5-4	TRBJ1-2	-	TRBD1	CASSLAGTVYGYTF	TGTGCCAGCAGCTTGGCGGGGACAGTTTATGGCTACACCTTC
TRBV14	TRBJ2-5	-	TRBD1	CASSPNRGNWETQYF	TGTGCCAGCAGCCCGAACAGGGGGAACTGGGAGACCCAGTACTTC
TRBV5-6	TRBJ1-2	-	-	CASSVTANYGYTF	TGTGCCAGCAGCGTAACAGCCAACTATGGCTACACCTTC
TRBV7-6	TRBJ1-3	-	-	CASSLGAGTGVKSSGNTIYF	TGTGCCAGCAGCTTAGGTGCGGGGACTGGAGTTAAGAGCTCTGGAAACACCATATATTTT
TRBV28	TRBJ2-7	once	TRBD2	CASMTSGGYEQYF	TGTGCCAGCATGACTAGCGGGGGCTACGAGCAGTACTTC
TRBV28	TRBJ2-3	-	-	CASSLSAAGAVTDTQYF	TGTGCCAGCAGTTTATCCGCGGCGGGGGCTGTCACAGATACGCAGTATTTT
TRBV9	TRBJ1-1	-	-	CASSVYGKRGQCHLMNTEAFF	TGTGCCAGCAGCGTATATGGGAAGCGGGGACAATGCCACTTGATGAACACTGAAGCTTTCTTT
TRBV6-5	TRBJ1-1	-	TRBD1	CASSRQGSTEAFF	TGTGCCAGCAGTCGACAGGGAAGCACTGAAGCTTTCTTT
TRBV2	TRBJ1-2	-	TRBD1	CASNGQGAGGYTF	TGTGCCTCGAATGGACAGGGGGCGGGTGGCTACACCTTC
TRBV3-1/TRBV3-2	TRBJ1-2	-	-	CASSQVRQNGYTF	TGTGCCAGCAGCCAAGTCCGACAGAATGGCTACACCTTC